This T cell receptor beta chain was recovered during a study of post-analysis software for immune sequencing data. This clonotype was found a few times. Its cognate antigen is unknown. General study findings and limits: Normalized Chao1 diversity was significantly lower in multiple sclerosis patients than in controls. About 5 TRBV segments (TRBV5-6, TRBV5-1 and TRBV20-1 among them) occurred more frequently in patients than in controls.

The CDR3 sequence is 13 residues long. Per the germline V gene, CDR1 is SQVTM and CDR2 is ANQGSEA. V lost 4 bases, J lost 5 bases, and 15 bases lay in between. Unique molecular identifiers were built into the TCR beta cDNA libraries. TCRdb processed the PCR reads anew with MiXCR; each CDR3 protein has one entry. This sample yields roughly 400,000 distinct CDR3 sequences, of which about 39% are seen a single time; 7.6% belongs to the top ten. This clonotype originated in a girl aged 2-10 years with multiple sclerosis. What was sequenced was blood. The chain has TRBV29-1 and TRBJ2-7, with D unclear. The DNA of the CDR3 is TGCAGCGTTGGACATCAAGGTAACCACGAGCAGTACTTC. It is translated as CSVGHQGNHEQYF.